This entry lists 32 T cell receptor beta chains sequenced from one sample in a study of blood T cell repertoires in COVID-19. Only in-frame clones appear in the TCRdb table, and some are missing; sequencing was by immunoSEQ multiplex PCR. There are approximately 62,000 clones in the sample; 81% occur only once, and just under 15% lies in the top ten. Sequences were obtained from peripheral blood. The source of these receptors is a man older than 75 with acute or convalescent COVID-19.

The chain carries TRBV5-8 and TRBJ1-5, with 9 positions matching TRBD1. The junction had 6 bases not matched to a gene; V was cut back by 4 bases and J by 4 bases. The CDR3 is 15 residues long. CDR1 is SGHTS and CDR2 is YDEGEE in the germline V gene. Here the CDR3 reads CASSRGTGPNQPQHF. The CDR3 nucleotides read TGTGCCAGCAGCAGAGGGACAGGGCCTAATCAGCCCCAGCATTTT. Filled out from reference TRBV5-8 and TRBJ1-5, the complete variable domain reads EAGVTQSPTHLIKTRGQQATLRCSPISGHTSVYWYQQALGLGLQFLLWYDEGEERNRGNFPPRFSGRQFPNYSSELNVNALELEDSALYLCASSRGTGPNQPQHFGDGTRLSIL.

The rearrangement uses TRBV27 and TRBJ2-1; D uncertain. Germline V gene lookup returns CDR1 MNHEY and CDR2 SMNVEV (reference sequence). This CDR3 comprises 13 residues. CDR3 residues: CDLEVMVYNEQFF. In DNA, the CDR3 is TGTGACTTAGAGGTAATGGTGTACAATGAGCAGTTCTTC.

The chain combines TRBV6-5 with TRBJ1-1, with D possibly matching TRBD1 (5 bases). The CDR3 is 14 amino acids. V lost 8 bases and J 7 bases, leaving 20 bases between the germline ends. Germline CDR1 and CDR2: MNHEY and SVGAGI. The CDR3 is CASVLNSGAGEAFF. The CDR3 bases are TGTGCCAGCGTCCTAAATAGTGGGGCCGGTGAAGCTTTCTTT.

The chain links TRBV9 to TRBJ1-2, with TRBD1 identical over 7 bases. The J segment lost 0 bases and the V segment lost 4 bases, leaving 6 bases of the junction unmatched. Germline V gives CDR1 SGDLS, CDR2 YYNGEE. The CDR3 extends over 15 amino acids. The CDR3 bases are TGTGCCAGCAGCAAAGATCAGGGGGCTAACTATGGCTACACCTTC. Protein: CASSKDQGANYGYTF.

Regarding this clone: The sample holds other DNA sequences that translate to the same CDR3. CDR3 amino acids: CASSTLTGEETQYF. The CDR3 DNA reads as TGTGCCAGTAGTACCCTGACAGGGGAAGAGACCCAGTACTTC. The genes are TRBV19 and TRBJ2-5; 8 nucleotides agree with TRBD1. The germline gives CDR1 LNHDA, CDR2 SQIVND (reference sequence). The V gene end was trimmed by 4 bases and the J gene end by 3 bases; junction bases not matched to a gene: 4. The CDR3 contains 14 residues. Filled out from reference TRBV19 and TRBJ2-5, the complete variable domain reads DGGITQSPKYLFRKEGQNVTLSCEQNLNHDAMYWYRQDPGQGLRLIYYSQIVNDFQKGDIAEGYSVSREKKESFPLTVTSAQKNPTAFYLCASSTLTGEETQYFGPGTRLLVL.

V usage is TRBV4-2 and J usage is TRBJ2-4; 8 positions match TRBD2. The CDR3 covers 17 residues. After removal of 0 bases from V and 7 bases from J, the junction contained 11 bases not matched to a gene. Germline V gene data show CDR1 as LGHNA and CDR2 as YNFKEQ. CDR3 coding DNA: TGTGCCAGCAGCCAAGATCACTCCCCGGGGGGGATGAACATTCAGTACTTC. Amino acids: CASSQDHSPGGMNIQYF.

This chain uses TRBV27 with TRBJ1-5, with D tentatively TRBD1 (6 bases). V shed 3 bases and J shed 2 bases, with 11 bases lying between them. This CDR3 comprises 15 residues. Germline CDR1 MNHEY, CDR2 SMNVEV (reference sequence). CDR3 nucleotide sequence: TGTGCCAGCAGTTTTTCCCGACAGGGCAATCAGCCCCAGCATTTT. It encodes CASSFSRQGNQPQHF.

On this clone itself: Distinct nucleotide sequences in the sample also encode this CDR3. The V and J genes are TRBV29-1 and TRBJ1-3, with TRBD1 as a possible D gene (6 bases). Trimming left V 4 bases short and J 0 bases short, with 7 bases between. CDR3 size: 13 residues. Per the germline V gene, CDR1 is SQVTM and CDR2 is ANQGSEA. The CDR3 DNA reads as TGCAGCGTTGTACAGGGCTCTGGAAACACCATATATTTT. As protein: CSVVQGSGNTIYF.

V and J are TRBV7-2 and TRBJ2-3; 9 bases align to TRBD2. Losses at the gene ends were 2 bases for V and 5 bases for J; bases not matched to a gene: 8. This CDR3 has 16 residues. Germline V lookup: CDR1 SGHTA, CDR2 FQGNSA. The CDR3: CASSLSVSGGLDTQYF. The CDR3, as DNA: TGTGCCAGCAGCTTATCGGTTAGCGGGGGCCTAGATACGCAGTATTTT.

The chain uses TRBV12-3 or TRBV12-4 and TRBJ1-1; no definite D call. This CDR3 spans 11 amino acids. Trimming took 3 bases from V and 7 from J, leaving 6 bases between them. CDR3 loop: CASSLRGEAFF. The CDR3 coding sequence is TGTGCCAGCAGTTTGCGGGGTGAAGCTTTCTTT.

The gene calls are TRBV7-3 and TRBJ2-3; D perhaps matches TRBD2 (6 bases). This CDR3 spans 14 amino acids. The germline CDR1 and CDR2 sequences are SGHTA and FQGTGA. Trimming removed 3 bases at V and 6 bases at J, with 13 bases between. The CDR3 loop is CASSLGLADDTQYF. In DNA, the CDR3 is TGTGCCAGCAGCTTGGGACTCGCAGACGATACGCAGTATTTT.

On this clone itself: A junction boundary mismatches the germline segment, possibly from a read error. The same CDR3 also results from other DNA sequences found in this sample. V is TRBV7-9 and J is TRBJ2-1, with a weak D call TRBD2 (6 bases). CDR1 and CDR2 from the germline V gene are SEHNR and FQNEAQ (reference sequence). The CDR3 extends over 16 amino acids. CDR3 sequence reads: CASSPRDSPPVNEQFF. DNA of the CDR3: TGTGCCAGCAGCCCCCGGGACTCCCCCCCTGTAAATGAGCAATTCTTC. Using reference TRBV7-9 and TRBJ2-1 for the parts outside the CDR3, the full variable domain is DTGVSQNPRHKITKRGQNVTFRCDPISEHNRLYWYRQTLGQGPEFLTYFQNEAQLEKSRLLSDRFSAERPKGSFSTLEIQRTEQGDSAMYLCASSPRDSPPVNEQFFGPGTRLTVL.

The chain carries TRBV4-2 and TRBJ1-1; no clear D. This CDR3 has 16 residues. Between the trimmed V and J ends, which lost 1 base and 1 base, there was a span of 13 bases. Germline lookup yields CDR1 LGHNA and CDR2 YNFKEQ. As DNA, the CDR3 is TGTGCCAGCAGCCAAGCGTACGGGGAAACGAACACTGAAGCTTTCTTT. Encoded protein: CASSQAYGETNTEAFF.

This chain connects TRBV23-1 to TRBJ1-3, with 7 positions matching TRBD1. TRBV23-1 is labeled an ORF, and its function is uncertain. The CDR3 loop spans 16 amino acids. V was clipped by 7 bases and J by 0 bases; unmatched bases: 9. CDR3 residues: CASTQGQKSSGNTIYF. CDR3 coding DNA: TGCGCCAGCACCCAGGGACAGAAGAGCTCTGGAAACACCATATATTTT.

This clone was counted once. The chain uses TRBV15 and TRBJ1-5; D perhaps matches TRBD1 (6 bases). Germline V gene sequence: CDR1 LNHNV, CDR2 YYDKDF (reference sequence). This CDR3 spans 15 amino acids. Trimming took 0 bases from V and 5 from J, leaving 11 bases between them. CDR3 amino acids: CATSRDMPGDQPQHF. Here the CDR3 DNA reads TGTGCCACCAGCAGAGATATGCCAGGGGATCAGCCCCAGCATTTT.

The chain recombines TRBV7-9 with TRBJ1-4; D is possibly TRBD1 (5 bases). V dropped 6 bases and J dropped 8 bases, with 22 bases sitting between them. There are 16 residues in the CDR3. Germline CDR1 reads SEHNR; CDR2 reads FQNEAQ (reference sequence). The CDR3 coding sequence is TGTGCCAGCAGTCCAGAGGGAGGGACCGCGGGGGAAAAACTGTTTTTT. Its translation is CASSPEGGTAGEKLFF.

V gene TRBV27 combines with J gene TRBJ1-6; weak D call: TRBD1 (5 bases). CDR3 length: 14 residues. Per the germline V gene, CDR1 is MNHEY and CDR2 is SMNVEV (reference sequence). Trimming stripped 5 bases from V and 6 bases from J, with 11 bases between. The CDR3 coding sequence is TGTGCCAGCAGTCAACAGGCCCCTAATTCACCCCTCCACTTT. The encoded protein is CASSQQAPNSPLHF.

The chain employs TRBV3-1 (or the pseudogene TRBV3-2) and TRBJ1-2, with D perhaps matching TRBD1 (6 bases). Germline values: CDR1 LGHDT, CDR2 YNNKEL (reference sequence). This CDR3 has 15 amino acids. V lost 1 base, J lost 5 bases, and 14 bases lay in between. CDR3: CASSQGERQGYGYTF. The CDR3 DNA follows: TGTGCCAGCAGCCAAGGAGAACGGCAGGGGTATGGCTACACCTTC.

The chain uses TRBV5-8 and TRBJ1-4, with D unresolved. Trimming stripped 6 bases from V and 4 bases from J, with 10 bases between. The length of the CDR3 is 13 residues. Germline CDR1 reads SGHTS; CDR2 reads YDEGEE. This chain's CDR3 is CASNRNYNEKLFF. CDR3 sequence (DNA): TGTGCCAGCAATCGGAACTATAATGAAAAACTGTTTTTT. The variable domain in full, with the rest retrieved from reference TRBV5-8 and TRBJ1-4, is EAGVTQSPTHLIKTRGQQATLRCSPISGHTSVYWYQQALGLGLQFLLWYDEGEERNRGNFPPRFSGRQFPNYSSELNVNALELEDSALYLCASNRNYNEKLFFGSGTQLSVL.

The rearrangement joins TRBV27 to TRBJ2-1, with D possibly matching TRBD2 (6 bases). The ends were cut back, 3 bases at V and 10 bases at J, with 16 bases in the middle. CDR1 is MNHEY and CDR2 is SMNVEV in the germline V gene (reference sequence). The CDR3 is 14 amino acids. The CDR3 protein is CASSFAGRRGEQFF. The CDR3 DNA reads TGTGCCAGCAGTTTCGCCGGCAGGAGGGGCGAGCAGTTCTTC.

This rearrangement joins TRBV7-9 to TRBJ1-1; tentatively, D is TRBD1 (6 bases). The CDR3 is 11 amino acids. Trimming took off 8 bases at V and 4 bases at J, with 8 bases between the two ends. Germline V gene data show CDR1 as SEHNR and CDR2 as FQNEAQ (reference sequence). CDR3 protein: CASRGGTEAFF. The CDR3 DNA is TGTGCCAGCCGAGGGGGCACTGAAGCTTTCTTT.

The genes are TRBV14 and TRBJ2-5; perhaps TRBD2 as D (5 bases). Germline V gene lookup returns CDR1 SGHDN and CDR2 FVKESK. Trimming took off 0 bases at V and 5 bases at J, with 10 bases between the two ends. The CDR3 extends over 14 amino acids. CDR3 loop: CASSQDSSRETQYF. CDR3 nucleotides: TGTGCCAGCAGCCAAGACTCTAGCAGGGAGACCCAGTACTTC.

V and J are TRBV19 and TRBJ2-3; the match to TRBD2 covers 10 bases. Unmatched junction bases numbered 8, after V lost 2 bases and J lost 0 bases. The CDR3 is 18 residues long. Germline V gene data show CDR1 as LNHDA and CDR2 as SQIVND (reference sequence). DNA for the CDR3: TGTGCCAGTAGTATAATCGCTAGCGGGGGACTTAGCACAGATACGCAGTATTTT. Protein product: CASSIIASGGLSTDTQYF.

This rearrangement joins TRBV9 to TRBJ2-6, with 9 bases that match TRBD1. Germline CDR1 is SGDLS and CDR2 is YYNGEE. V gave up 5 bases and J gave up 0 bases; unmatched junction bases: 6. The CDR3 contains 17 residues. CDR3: CASSKGQGNSGANVLTF. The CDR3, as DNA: TGTGCCAGCAGTAAAGGACAGGGGAACTCTGGGGCCAACGTCCTGACTTTC. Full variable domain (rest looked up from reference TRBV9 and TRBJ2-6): DSGVTQTPKHLITATGQRVTLRCSPRSGDLSVYWYQQSLDQGLQFLIQYYNGEERAKGNILERFSAQQFPDLHSELNLSSLELGDSALYFCASSKGQGNSGANVLTFGAGSRLTVL.

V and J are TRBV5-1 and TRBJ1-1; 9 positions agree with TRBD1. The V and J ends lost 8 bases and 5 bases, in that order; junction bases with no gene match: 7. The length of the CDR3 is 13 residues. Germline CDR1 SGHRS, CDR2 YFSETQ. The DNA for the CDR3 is TGCGCCAGTGAACAGGGGGCAGGGACTGAAGCTTTCTTT. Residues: CASEQGAGTEAFF.

The CDR3 loop is CSVDQRGAYNEQFF. The CDR3 nucleotides are TGCAGCGTTGATCAGCGGGGGGCCTACAATGAGCAGTTCTTC. This chain uses TRBV29-1 with TRBJ2-1; 9 positions agree with TRBD2. The CDR3 runs to 14 residues. The V gene's germline CDR1 is SQVTM and CDR2 ANQGSEA. V gave up 3 bases and J gave up 2 bases; unmatched junction bases: 2.

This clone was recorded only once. CDR3 loop: CASSHRQNTEAFF. The CDR3 DNA sequence: TGTGCCAGCAGCCACAGGCAGAACACTGAAGCTTTCTTT. The rearrangement joins TRBV14 to TRBJ1-1; D is ambiguous. Germline loops: CDR1 SGHDN, CDR2 FVKESK. With 3 bases removed from V and 1 base from J, the gap between germline ends came to 6 bases. CDR3 length: 13 amino acids.

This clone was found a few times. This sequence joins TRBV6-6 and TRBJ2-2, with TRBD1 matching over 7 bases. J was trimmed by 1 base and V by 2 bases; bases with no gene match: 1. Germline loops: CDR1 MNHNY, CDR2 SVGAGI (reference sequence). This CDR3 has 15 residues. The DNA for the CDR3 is TGTGCCAGCAGTTACCGGGACAGGAACACCGGGGAGCTGTTTTTT. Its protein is CASSYRDRNTGELFF.

For the CDR3, the DNA is TGTGCCAGTAGTATTGGGCTCTTGAACACTGAAGCTTTCTTT. It specifies CASSIGLLNTEAFF. V gene TRBV19 combines with J gene TRBJ1-1; D unclear. The CDR3 length is 14 residues. CDR1 LNHDA and CDR2 SQIVND come from the germline V gene (reference sequence). Deletions cut 3 bases from V and 0 bases from J, with 8 bases between.

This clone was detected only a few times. The CDR3 region is CAISEPASGSYEQYF. DNA of the CDR3: TGTGCCATCAGTGAGCCGGCTAGCGGGTCCTACGAGCAGTACTTC. The rearrangement joins TRBV10-3 to TRBJ2-7; 8 bases map to TRBD2. The CDR3 extends over 15 amino acids. Trimming took 2 bases from V and 1 from J; bases not matched to a gene: 4. Germline loops: CDR1 ENHRY, CDR2 SYGVKD.

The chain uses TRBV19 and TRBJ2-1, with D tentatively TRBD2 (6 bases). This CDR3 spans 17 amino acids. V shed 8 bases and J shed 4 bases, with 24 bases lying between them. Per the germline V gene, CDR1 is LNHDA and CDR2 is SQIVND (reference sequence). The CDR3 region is CASQEGISWGSYNEQFF. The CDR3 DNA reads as TGTGCCAGTCAGGAGGGGATTAGTTGGGGGTCTTACAATGAGCAGTTCTTC. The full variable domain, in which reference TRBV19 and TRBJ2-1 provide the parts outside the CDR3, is DGGITQSPKYLFRKEGQNVTLSCEQNLNHDAMYWYRQDPGQGLRLIYYSQIVNDFQKGDIAEGYSVSREKKESFPLTVTSAQKNPTAFYLCASQEGISWGSYNEQFFGPGTRLTVL.

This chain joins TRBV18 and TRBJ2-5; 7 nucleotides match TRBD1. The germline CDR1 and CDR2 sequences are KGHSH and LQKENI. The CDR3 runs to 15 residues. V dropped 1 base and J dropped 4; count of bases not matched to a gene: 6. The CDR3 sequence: CASSPHKGAIETQYF. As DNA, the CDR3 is TGTGCCAGCTCACCACATAAGGGGGCCATAGAGACCCAGTACTTC.